This T cell receptor beta chain came from a study of T-cell reconstitution after alpha-beta-depleted transplantation in children. Study outcomes and limitations: Newly produced T cells mostly accounted for T-cell counts and diversity one year post-transplant. Several hundred expanded graft clones reportedly gave rise to the alpha-beta T cells present about two months after transplant.

The authors prepared the TCRbeta library with unique molecular identifiers. TCRdb passed the PCR reads through MiXCR, listing each CDR3 protein once. The table lists under 850,000 distinct CDR3 sequences, about 12% of them singletons. Germline CDR1 reads SGHDT; CDR2 reads YYEEEE. V lost 4 bases to trimming and J lost 7 bases, with 20 bases between them. This CDR3 spans 15 amino acids. This clonotype was observed many times. Its antigen is not identified. The TCR originated in a girl aged 2-10 years with congenital amegakaryocytic thrombocytopenia, due to receive a stem cell transplant. The rearrangement links TRBV5-6 to TRBJ1-2, with D tentatively TRBD1 (6 bases). This material consisted of PBMCs, taken before TCRalphabeta/CD19-depleted stem cell transplant. CDR3 residues: CASSPTPSGGTGYTF. In nucleotides, the CDR3 is TGTGCCAGCAGCCCGACTCCTTCCGGGGGCACTGGCTACACCTTC.